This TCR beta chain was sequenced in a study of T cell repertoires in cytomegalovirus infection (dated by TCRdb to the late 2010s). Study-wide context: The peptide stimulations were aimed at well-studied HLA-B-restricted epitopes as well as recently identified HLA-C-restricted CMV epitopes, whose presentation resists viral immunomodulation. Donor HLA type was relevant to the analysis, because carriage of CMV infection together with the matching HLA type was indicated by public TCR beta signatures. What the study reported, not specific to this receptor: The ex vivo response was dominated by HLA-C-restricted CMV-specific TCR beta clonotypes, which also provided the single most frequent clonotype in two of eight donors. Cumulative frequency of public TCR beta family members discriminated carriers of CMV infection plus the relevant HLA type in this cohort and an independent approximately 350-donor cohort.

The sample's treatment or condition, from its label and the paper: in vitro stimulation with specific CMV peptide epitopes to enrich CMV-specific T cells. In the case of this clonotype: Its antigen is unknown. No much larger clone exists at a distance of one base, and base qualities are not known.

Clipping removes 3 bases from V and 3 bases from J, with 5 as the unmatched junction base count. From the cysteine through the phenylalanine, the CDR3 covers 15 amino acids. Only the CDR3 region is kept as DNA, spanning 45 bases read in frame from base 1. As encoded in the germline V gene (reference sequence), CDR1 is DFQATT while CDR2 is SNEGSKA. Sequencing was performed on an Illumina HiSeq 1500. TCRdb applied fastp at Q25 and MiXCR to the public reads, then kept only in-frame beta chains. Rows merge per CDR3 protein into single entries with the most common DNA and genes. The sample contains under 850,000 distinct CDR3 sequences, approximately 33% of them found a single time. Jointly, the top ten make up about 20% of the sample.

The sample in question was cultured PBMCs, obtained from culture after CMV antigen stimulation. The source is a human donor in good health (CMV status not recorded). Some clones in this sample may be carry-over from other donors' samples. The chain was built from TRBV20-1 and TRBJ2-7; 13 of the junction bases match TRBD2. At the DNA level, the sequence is TGCAGTGCTAGTGAAGGGACTAGCGGGATCTACGAGCAGTACTTC. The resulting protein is CSASEGTSGIYEQYF.